This T cell receptor (beta chain) is drawn from a study of cytomegalovirus exposure and HLA in healthy donors (dated by TCRdb to about 2017). As for the study more broadly: An earlier analysis of roughly 570 of the donors reported around 280 Gb of sequence data and 117 million unique TCR beta sequences obtained from about 179 million T cells. The study combined high-throughput TCR immunosequencing, statistical association of individual TCRs with disease status, and machine learning to predict cytomegalovirus infection status. To decide whether each TCR beta V gene segment behaved as functional or pseudogenic, an earlier analysis of some 600 of the donors relied on high-throughput TCR beta sequencing. The genetic ancestry cluster associated with self-reported Caucasian donors included roughly four fifths of the 300 to 450 genotyped donors. Typing coverage varied by locus: about 629-630 donors for A, B, C, DRB1 and DQB1; roughly 560 for DQA1; around 610 for DPA1; 400 to 480 for DPB1. To study patterns of TCR occurrence, a later analysis re-analyzed previously published TCR beta repertoires from 666 donors and added high-resolution HLA genotyping. HLA typing included class I and class II loci at four-digit resolution. The study used immunosequencing to profile the T cell repertoires of some 600 subjects and linked those repertoires to cytomegalovirus serostatus. Among 300 to 500 genotyped donors of the cohort, an average of around 240,000 unique TCR beta nucleotide sequences was sequenced per donor, of which roughly 18% were non-productive. Genome-wide SNP genotypes for about 65% of the 666 donors were used in a later genetic analysis, which treated that subset as a discovery cohort. The aim of the study was to test whether cataloging public T cell receptors could identify signatures of past pathogen exposure. All discovery cohort repertoires had been generated using a single sequencing platform. Alongside the repertoire data, information on donor age, sex, ethnicity and CMV serostatus was compiled. An early release that covered roughly 600 HLA-typed donors contained around 300 gigabases of sequencing data and tens of millions of unique TCR sequences. Four or five DR-DQ haplotypes were handled as single units for association and clustering because linkage in the cohort was strong. Rather than drawing on any new phenotypic data, the later analysis identified candidate immune exposures from TCR beta sequences and the way those sequences occurred across donors. A separate validation cohort of roughly 110 different subjects was used in addition to the 666-subject first cohort. Study-wide conclusions, independent of this receptor: Correlated functional status among segregating V segments might be attributable to linkage disequilibrium, but an unknown experimental factor could not be ruled out. It was suggested by the authors that the approach could potentially be generalized to other disease states and immunological phenotypes. In this cohort, only TCR beta chains were sequenced, and detectable features were limited by the absence of alpha or paired-chain data. In a later analysis, TCR association rates were found to vary across HLA loci, with the most associated TCRs seen for DRB1 alleles and the fewest for HLA-C alleles. Most TCR sequences were observed very rarely across donors, whereas some public TCRs were present in many individuals. The classifier was reported to diagnose cytomegalovirus status with high specificity and sensitivity in both the original and validation cohorts. Compared with the roughly 720-donor mean, donors in an Asian-associated ancestry cluster had fewer N-insertions in productive TCRs, according to a later genetic analysis. The study gave a list of roughly 150 TCR beta chains associated with cytomegalovirus. In a later analysis, HLA-associated TCR beta chains were found to be more clonally expanded and to have lower generation probabilities than equally common non-associated chains. According to a later analysis, parvovirus B19, influenza, CMV and Epstein-Barr virus appeared linked to several top co-occurrence clusters. According to a later analysis, most CMV-associated TCR beta chains appeared to be HLA-restricted, and the HLA associations seemed to be driven largely by CMV exposure. Because counts were too low, some 16 rarely observed V segments, including chromosome 9 orphons, were excluded from the earlier analysis of 587 of the donors. At a false discovery rate of 0.05, a later analysis linked under 20,000 TCR beta sequences to specific HLA alleles. When HLA alleles, especially DR and DQ, strongly co-occurred, TCR associations were difficult to assign to individual alleles. Presence/absence analyses assumed roughly uniform sequencing depth across donors, an assumption that may not hold. Broadly in line with IMGT annotations, most TCR beta V segments showed up in productive rearrangements about 87% or about 30% of the time in an earlier analysis of about 500 of the donors. A further reported finding was that TCR beta sequences accurately predicted the HLA-A and HLA-B alleles for most subjects in the first cohort. The only immune exposure information available for the cohort was CMV serostatus. Because some donors lacked HLA typing at each locus, the association tests relied only on the typed subset. V-gene and J-gene trimming of TCR beta chains was associated with a missense DCLRE1C variant in a later genetic analysis, and the association was replicated in an independent cohort. In vitro tests confirmed that a few of the cytomegalovirus-associated TCR beta chains recognize cytomegalovirus antigens. A cluster of highly shared sequence variants was judged likely to be a technical artifact of the sequencing pipeline.

The cohort comprised some 700 healthy bone marrow donors. Cohort members were all nominally healthy when sampled, although unrecorded immune exposures were likely present. The donor tested CMV seropositive, placing the donor among the 250 to 350 seropositive members of the cohort. Every donor gave a peripheral blood sample, and the peripheral blood mononuclear cells from that sample were used for TCR beta sequencing. The Qiagen DNeasy Blood Extraction Kit was used to extract genomic DNA from the blood cell samples. The library was obtained by the immunoSEQ multiplex PCR assay. The multiplex PCR relied on a mix of 60 forward primers for TCR Vbeta segments and 13 reverse primers for TCR Jbeta segments. A multiplex PCR assay on genomic DNA amplified the CDR3 region of rearranged TCR beta genes. On the Illumina HiSeq System, the amplified TCR beta libraries were sequenced as 87-base-pair reads. The authors' analysis ran thus. A later analysis tallied roughly 80 million unique TCR beta chains across the 666 repertoires, and approximately 12 million of those chains were shared by two or more donors. To remove PCR and sequencing errors, raw reads were error-corrected and collapsed into unique sequences using a nearest-neighbor algorithm that merged closely related sequences. V, D and J gene segments were assigned by aligning CDR3 sequences to IMGT reference sequences. Each retained sequence needed at least a six-nucleotide match to both a V gene segment and a J gene segment. Rearrangements were called productive when the CDR3 lacked stop codons and stayed in frame with V and J; all others were non-productive. Following IMGT convention, CDR3 was defined as the stretch from the second conserved V-encoded cysteine to the conserved J-encoded phenylalanine. Sequences without an unambiguous match to a single V gene segment were excluded from the earlier analysis of 500 to 700 of the donors. In an earlier analysis of 450 to 700 of the donors, V segments were called functional above 56.7% productive rearrangements and were called segregating when the between-donor standard deviation exceeded 5%. A statistical classification framework was developed to diagnose cytomegalovirus status using the catalog of TCR beta chain sequences. V and J gene assignment, in a later analysis, came from comparing TCR nucleotide sequences with IMGT/GENE-DB human TR gene sequences. The TCRdist pipeline was used in a later analysis to assign CDR3 sequences and most-parsimonious VDJ recombination scenarios. In a later analysis, each TCR beta chain was defined by its CDR3 amino acid sequence together with its V-gene family, and reads lacking a unique V-gene family were excluded. A later analysis removed 592 highly shared, low-generation-probability nucleotide sequences to deal with suspected cross-contamination and a sequencing artifact. A later analysis calculated a clonal expansion index for each public chain from normalized within-repertoire ranks of inferred template counts. A later analysis computed generation probabilities with a VDJ recombination model fitted to out-of-frame rearrangements, and checked the results against IGoR. A later analysis scored TCR-TCR, TCR-HLA and TCR-CMV co-occurrence with hypergeometric tests, applying a repertoire-size bias correction to TCR pairs. In a later analysis, false discovery rates were estimated by permuting HLA or CMV assignments 20 times. A later analysis grouped co-occurring TCRs with DBSCAN, adding TCRdist sequence similarity when clustering within HLA-allele-positive subsets. Repertoires with fewer than 30,000 or more than 120,000 public chains were left out of co-occurrence clustering, as were a handful of repertoires with anomalous nucleotide sharing. TCRdb's version of the immuneACCESS table is confined to in-frame rearrangements and falls short of the full clone set. An unresolved V gene accounts for under half of the shortfall where checked; the remainder is of unknown origin. From that table come the V and J calls and clone size; the DNA was used to work out D and trimming. In all, the sample holds about 150,000 clones, and around 78% of those were seen once. Clones ranked in the top ten supply roughly an eighth of the sample.

The table lists this clone with a count of one. The antigen this receptor binds is unknown. Base qualities were left out, and no much larger clone turns up one base away. The receptor was isolated from a woman aged 50 to 60 in good health and CMV-seropositive. Sequencing was performed on PBMCs.

The CDR3 amino acid sequence is: CASRTGLAGGSTDTQYF. The nucleotide sequence reads TGTGCCAGTAGGACAGGACTAGCGGGGGGAAGCACAGATACGCAGTATTTT. The sequence is built from TRBV19 and TRBJ2-3; TRBD2 lines up with 14 middle nucleotides. CDR1 and CDR2, looked up from the germline V gene (reference sequence), are LNHDA and SQIVND. The CDR3 contains 17 residues, cysteine and phenylalanine counted. Only the CDR3 DNA is retained, 51 bases long and in frame from the first base. Trimming accounts for 6 bases at V and 0 bases at J, while the number of junction bases matched to no gene is 5.